This T cell receptor beta chain was sequenced for a study of blood T cell repertoires in COVID-19. The wider study: Sites in the United States, Italy and Spain provided acute and convalescent COVID-19 samples. PBMCs, B-cell-depleted T cells, or T cells were the source of the cDNA or gDNA that made up the material.

The ends lost 6 bases at V and 0 bases at J; junction bases unmatched: 9. This CDR3 region has 16 residues. CDR1 and CDR2 from the germline V gene are SEHNR and FQNEAQ (reference sequence). How the authors handled the data: Reference gene primers were amplified, and this amplification served to estimate nucleated cell counts. TCRdb keeps only in-frame clones here, not all; method: immunoSEQ multiplex PCR. That table furnishes V, J and clone size, whereas the DNA furnished D and trimming. Of tens of thousands of clones listed, 80% to 95% are singletons. The rearrangement uses TRBV7-9 and TRBJ2-3; 7 bases fit TRBD2. This receptor was obtained from a human donor in a cohort sampled during active COVID-19. Sequencing was performed on peripheral blood. CDR3 loop: CASRGTGTISTDTQYF. In DNA form, the CDR3 reads TGTGCCAGCAGGGGGACCGGGACTATTAGCACAGATACGCAGTATTTT.